The subject of this entry is one TCR beta chain. The CDR3 has 16 residues. Germline lookup yields CDR1 MGHRA and CDR2 YSYEKL. Trimming pared 0 bases from V and 10 bases from J, leaving 16 bases between. These data come from a study of blood T cell repertoires in COVID-19. Here immunoSEQ multiplex PCR was the method, and the copy in TCRdb shows in-frame clones only, minus some. The sample carries under 200,000 clones, approximately 80% recorded once. The TCR sequence derives from a woman aged 80 or over with active or convalescent COVID-19. Sequenced material: peripheral blood. The chain uses TRBV4-1 and TRBJ1-6, with a weak D call TRBD1 (6 bases). The CDR3 loop is CASSQDGRGTYSPLHF. DNA for the CDR3: TGCGCCAGCAGCCAAGATGGAAGGGGGACCTACTCACCCCTCCACTTT.